The 5 T cell receptor beta chains listed next were all sequenced from one sample in a study of blood T cell repertoires in COVID-19 (TCRdb year 2020). Libraries were made using the immunoSEQ multiplex PCR assay. What TCRdb holds here is the immuneACCESS table cut down to in-frame rearrangements. Part of the clones is not present; checked against another copy, under half of the missing clones reflect an unresolved V gene, and the others are unexplained. A total of some 270,000 clones appear in this sample, 65% to 85% of them only once. In total, the top ten clones hold 15% to 17% of the sample. Sequenced input: peripheral blood. The receptors stem from a person aged 65 to 79 with COVID-19, enrolled during active disease.

This clone was observed a few times. The chain carries TRBV5-4 and TRBJ2-3; 7 bases agree with TRBD1. The CDR3 has 19 amino acids. Germline CDR1 SGHNT, CDR2 YYREEE (reference sequence). V was clipped by 4 bases and J by 0 bases; unmatched bases: 17. CDR3 sequence: CASSHYVWGQQPSTDTQYF. The CDR3 DNA sequence: TGTGCCAGCAGCCACTACGTATGGGGACAGCAACCTAGCACAGATACGCAGTATTTT. Combining the CDR3 with reference TRBV5-4 and TRBJ2-3 gives the whole variable domain ETGVTQSPTHLIKTRGQQVTLRCSSQSGHNTVSWYQQALGQGPQFIFQYYREEENGRGNFPPRFSGLQFPNYSSELNVNALELDDSALYLCASSHYVWGQQPSTDTQYFGPGTRLTVL.

The rearrangement joins TRBV28 to TRBJ2-7; 8 bases align to TRBD1. CDR1 and CDR2 (germline): MDHEN, SYDVKM. The CDR3 is 13 amino acids. V lost 8 bases and J lost 0; bases outside the gene matches: 3. The CDR3 sequence is CASQGAPSYEQYF. Written as DNA, the CDR3 is TGTGCCAGCCAGGGGGCCCCCTCCTACGAGCAGTACTTC.

The chain is built from TRBV6-4 and TRBJ2-1; TRBD2 matches 7 bases. V gave up 5 bases and J gave up 4 bases; unmatched junction bases: 11. Germline V gives CDR1 MRHNA, CDR2 SNTAGT. The CDR3 extends over 16 amino acids. This chain's CDR3 is CASSTGSSGGYNEQFF. The CDR3 region has the DNA TGTGCCAGCAGTACGGGGAGCTCGGGGGGTTACAATGAGCAGTTCTTC.

This clone showed up just a few times. The chain links TRBV11-2 to TRBJ1-3; tentative D call: TRBD1 (6 bases). CDR1 is SGHAT, CDR2 FQNNGV, per germline. Trimming shortened V by 6 bases and J by 2 bases, and 11 bases separated the two germline ends. This CDR3 comprises 14 residues. The CDR3 nucleotides read TGTGCCAGCAGATCACAGGGTACTGGAAACACCATATATTTT. It codes for CASRSQGTGNTIYF.

The chain joins TRBV19 to TRBJ1-5, with TRBD1 as a possible D gene (6 bases). Germline V gene lookup returns CDR1 LNHDA and CDR2 SQIVND (reference sequence). Trimming stripped 4 bases from V and 1 base from J, with 14 bases between. CDR3 length equals 16 residues. In DNA, the CDR3 is TGTGCCAGTAGTACCTTGAGCCAGGGGAGCAATCAGCCCCAGCATTTT. It encodes CASSTLSQGSNQPQHF.